This TCR beta chain came from a study of Graves' ophthalmopathy and Graves' hyperthyroidism. TCR beta CDR3 regions were amplified from RNA transcripts. An initial RT-PCR round employing HTBI primers preceded a second-round multiplex PCR. MiXCR, run by TCRdb on the multiplex PCR reads, gives a single entry per CDR3 protein. This table holds about 700,000 distinct CDR3 sequences, about 44% found once. The V gene's germline CDR1 is SNHLY and CDR2 FYNNEI. This CDR3 is 17 amino acids long. V dropped 0 bases and J dropped 9; count of bases not matched to a gene: 12. At least ten counts were recorded for this clonotype.

The source material was peripheral blood. The TCR comes from an adult man with Graves' ophthalmopathy. The V call is TRBV2, the J call TRBJ2-2, with TRBD1 matching 8 bases. As DNA, the CDR3 is TGTGCCAGCAGTGAAGCGCGCGCAGGGGGCTCGTTCCGGGAGCTGTTTTTT. It is translated as CASSEARAGGSFRELFF.